This entry lists 2 T cell receptor beta chains sequenced from one sample in a study of cytomegalovirus exposure and HLA in healthy donors. The PCR made use of 60 Vbeta and 13 Jbeta primers. Profiled with immunoSEQ multiplex PCR; TCRdb holds only in-frame clones, not every one. The sample has approximately 100,000 clones; 60% to 80% are singletons. Sequenced material: PBMCs. These TCRs come from a man in his fifties in good health and CMV-seropositive.

The chain recombines TRBV7-2 with TRBJ2-1, with 9 nucleotides matching TRBD2. Per germline, CDR1 SGHTA and CDR2 FQGNSA. The CDR3 has 14 amino acids. After removal of 4 bases from V and 5 bases from J, the junction contained 3 bases not matched to a gene. CDR3 amino acids: CASSSSGIHNEQFF. As DNA, the CDR3 is TGTGCCAGCAGCTCTAGCGGGATCCACAATGAGCAGTTCTTC. The full variable domain, in which reference TRBV7-2 and TRBJ2-1 provide the parts outside the CDR3, is GAGVSQSPSNKVTEKGKDVELRCDPISGHTALYWYRQSLGQGLEFLIYFQGNSAPDKSGLPSDRFSAERTGGSVSTLTIQRTQQEDSAVYLCASSSSGIHNEQFFGPGTRLTVL.

A single count supports this clone. The chain links TRBV2 to TRBJ2-1; 7 nucleotides align to TRBD2. The CDR3 spans 13 residues. The germline gives CDR1 SNHLY, CDR2 FYNNEI. After removal of 7 bases from V and 8 bases from J, the junction contained 8 bases not matched to a gene. This chain's CDR3 is CASNPSGKDEQFF. The CDR3 DNA follows: TGTGCCAGCAATCCAAGCGGGAAGGATGAGCAGTTCTTC.